This TCR beta chain was captured by sequencing in a study of glioma-infiltrating T cells. Study findings and constraints: Tissue and blood shared very few CDR3 sequences. Non-neoplastic patients had below-expected tissue-blood divergence, while all gliomas exceeded expectation.

This clonotype was seen at least ten times. Antigen: not known. TCR alpha and beta CDR3 regions were amplified from RNA using iRepertoire nested multiplex PCR. Input was roughly 85-450 ng of tissue mRNA or PBMC total RNA. TCRdb re-called the multiplex PCR reads with MiXCR, one entry per CDR3 protein. The sample contains more than 95,000 distinct CDR3 sequences, 20% to 25% of which appear only once. The TCR sequence derives from a human donor with low-grade glioma or glioblastoma, undergoing nonglioma brain surgery, or in good health (not recorded which). Sample: glioma tissue, nonneoplastic brain tissue, or PBMCs (not recorded which).

The CDR3 coding sequence is TGCGCCAGCAGCCGGCTCTTGAGCGTTGCACCCACAGATACGCAGTATTTT. It codes for CASSRLLSVAPTDTQYF. The rearrangement joins TRBV4-1 to TRBJ2-3, with D uncertain. The CDR3 consists of 17 residues. Trimming cost V 4 bases and J 2 bases, with 19 bases left between them. The germline V gene has CDR1 MGHRA and CDR2 YSYEKL.